This passage covers 27 T cell receptor beta chains from one sample sequenced in a study of T cell clonality in common variable immunodeficiency. Findings of the study overall: In common variable immunodeficiency, TCR beta chains reportedly carried fewer deletions and N-nucleotide insertions.

Sequenced by immunoSEQ multiplex PCR; TCRdb stores in-frame clones only, minus some. This repertoire holds fewer than 30,000 clones, and none appear only once. No antigen has been identified for these receptors. The specimen was peripheral blood mononuclear cells. The receptors derive from a human donor with common variable immunodeficiency.

There are a few counts of this clone. The read comes to an end 3 residues before the CDR3 does, leaving the germline J gene to fill in the end. The chain recombines TRBV7-8 with TRBJ2-6; perhaps TRBD1 as D (6 bases). The germline V gene encodes CDR1 SGHVS and CDR2 FQNEAQ. CDR3 size: 16 residues. Trimming cost V 5 bases and J 4 bases, with 15 bases left between them. CDR3 DNA, as far as it was read: TGTGCCAGCAGCCTAGTCACAGGGACCGGGGCCAACGTC. Protein product: CASSLVTGTGANV. The entire CDR3 reads CASSLVTGTGANVLTF.

This clone showed up many times. Coverage ceases 3 residues before the CDR3 finishes, and the germline J gene fills in the end. V usage is TRBV19 and J usage is TRBJ2-2; 7 bases align to TRBD2. V shed 6 bases, J shed 1 base, and the junction held 8 bases outside the gene matches. The CDR3 contains 16 residues. Germline V gene lookup returns CDR1 LNHDA and CDR2 SQIVND (reference sequence). The CDR3 here is CASRTPSGVNTGELFF. CDR3 bases read: TGTGCCAGTAGGACCCCCAGCGGGGTGAACACCGGGGAG. Filled out from reference TRBV19 and TRBJ2-2, the complete variable domain reads DGGITQSPKYLFRKEGQNVTLSCEQNLNHDAMYWYRQDPGQGLRLIYYSQIVNDFQKGDIAEGYSVSREKKESFPLTVTSAQKNPTAFYLCASRTPSGVNTGELFFGEGSRLTVL.

This clone has just a few counts. The read terminates 3 residues ahead of where the CDR3 ends, so the germline J gene completes it. The chain links TRBV2 to TRBJ1-2; D remains ambiguous. V was cut by 2 bases and J by 6 bases, with 7 bases left in between. The length of the CDR3 is 12 residues. CDR1 and CDR2 from the germline V gene are SNHLY and FYNNEI. CDR3 DNA, as far as it was read: TGTGCCAGCAGTGAAAGGCATAATGGC. Its translation: CASSERHNG. The entire CDR3 protein reads CASSERHNGYTF.

At least ten counts were recorded for this clone. From the germline J gene comes the end of the CDR3, since the read stops 3 residues before it. The chain employs TRBV19 and TRBJ2-3, with D perhaps TRBD2 (5 bases). Trimming removed 5 bases at V and 1 base at J, with 13 bases between. Germline CDR1 is LNHDA and CDR2 is SQIVND (reference sequence). CDR3 length: 15 residues. The sequenced part of the CDR3 DNA is TGTGCCAGTAGTGCCCGTAGCGCCCGCACAGATACG. It is translated as CASSARSARTDT. The entire CDR3 protein reads CASSARSARTDTQYF.

In the case of this clone: The CDR3 extends 3 residues past the end of the read, so its final part is completed from the germline J gene. The chain is built from TRBV6-2 or TRBV6-3 and TRBJ2-5, with 7 positions matching TRBD2. V trimming: 6 bases; J trimming: 1 base; junction bases outside the gene matches: 8. CDR1 and CDR2 from the germline V gene are MNHEY and SVGEGT. CDR3 size: 15 residues. The CDR3 DNA, read in part, is TGTGCCAGCAGACTACGGCGCGGGGGCCAAGAGACC. Its protein is CASRLRRGGQET. The CDR3 in its entirety is CASRLRRGGQETQYF.

This clone was seen many times. Coverage ceases 3 residues before the CDR3 finishes, and the germline J gene fills in the end. The chain couples TRBV4-1 to TRBJ1-2, with TRBD1 matching over 7 bases. This CDR3 spans 14 amino acids. In germline, CDR1 is MGHRA, CDR2 YSYEKL. The sequenced CDR3 bases are TGCGCCAGCACCCCTGGTGAGGGGGCTGACGGC. Translation gives CASTPGEGADG. The CDR3 as a whole reads CASTPGEGADGYTF.

The CDR3 is CASSSTDSNQPQHF. CDR3 DNA (partial): TGTGCCAGCAGCTCGACAGATAGCAATCAGCCC. This sequence joins TRBV7-9 and TRBJ1-5; D might be TRBD1 (5 bases). The DNA ends 3 residues before the CDR3 does, and the rest of the CDR3 is filled in from the germline J gene. With 4 bases removed from V and 0 bases from J, the gap between germline ends came to 7 bases. Germline CDR1 and CDR2: SEHNR and FQNEAQ (reference sequence). This CDR3 spans 14 amino acids.

Comments on this clone: The read terminates 3 residues ahead of where the CDR3 ends, so the germline J gene completes it. This chain links TRBV5-1 with TRBJ2-1; 11 bases map to TRBD2. The CDR3 runs 17 residues. Looked up from germline, CDR1 is SGHRS and CDR2 is YFSETQ. V lost 4 bases, J lost 7 bases, and 13 bases stayed unmatched. CDR3 loop: CASSPPPTSGVGNEQFF. The sequenced part of the CDR3 DNA is TGCGCCAGCAGCCCCCCCCCGACTAGCGGGGTGGGAAATGAG.

This clone was observed at least ten times. The CDR3 is cut off 3 residues early in the read; its end comes from the germline J gene. This chain connects TRBV29-1 to TRBJ1-4; possible D gene TRBD1, 6 bases. The germline V and J ends were trimmed by 8 bases and 8 bases, with 21 bases remaining between them. The CDR3 covers 14 residues. The V gene's germline CDR1 is SQVTM and CDR2 ANQGSEA. The CDR3 spells CSLYRDTSYEKLFF. CDR3 DNA (partial): TGCAGCTTATACCGGGACACCTCATACGAAAAA.

Partial CDR3 DNA: TGCGCCAGCAGCTGGGGAGGACAGGGTCTCGACGAG. It encodes CASSWGGQGLDE. The full CDR3 sequence reads CASSWGGQGLDEQYF. The chain couples TRBV5-1 to TRBJ2-7; 8 bases are shared with TRBD1. Sequencing ends 3 residues short of the CDR3 end; the germline J gene provides the rest. The CDR3 consists of 15 residues. Germline CDR1 is SGHRS and CDR2 is YFSETQ. Unmatched junction bases numbered 10, after V lost 3 bases and J lost 5 bases.

This clone was picked up a small number of times. The CDR3 end lies 3 residues beyond the end of the read and is filled in from the germline J gene. This chain uses TRBV7-2 with TRBJ2-1; 10 bases align to TRBD1. Germline CDR1 is SGHTA and CDR2 is FQGNSA. This CDR3 comprises 14 residues. The V gene end was trimmed by 11 bases and the J gene end by 7 bases; junction bases not matched to a gene: 11. The CDR3 spells CAGRQGAHLNEQFF. The sequenced CDR3 bases are TGTGCCGGGAGACAGGGGGCGCATTTAAATGAG.

This clone was detected many times. The CDR3 end lies 3 residues beyond the end of the read and is filled in from the germline J gene. The genes are TRBV6-2 or TRBV6-3 and TRBJ2-3; the match to TRBD2 covers 10 bases. V lost 5 bases and J lost 0; bases outside the gene matches: 5. Germline assignment: CDR1 MNHEY and CDR2 SVGEGT. The CDR3 contains 16 residues. The CDR3 loop is CASSVAGGLSTDTQYF. CDR3 DNA (partial): TGTGCCAGCAGTGTAGCGGGGGGCCTTAGCACAGATACG.

At least ten counts were recorded for this clone. The read ends 3 residues before the CDR3 terminus; that terminus is restored from the germline J gene. The chain combines TRBV7-9 with TRBJ1-4; 7 nucleotides match TRBD1. Germline V gives CDR1 SEHNR, CDR2 FQNEAQ (reference sequence). The CDR3 extends over 15 amino acids. Trimming cost V 1 base and J 2 bases; bases outside gene matches: 1. The covered CDR3 bases are TGTGCCAGCAGCTTAGAGGGGGCGACTAATGAAAAA. It encodes CASSLEGATNEK. The CDR3 reads in full as CASSLEGATNEKLFF.

With regard to this clone: The CDR3 goes on 3 residues after the read ends, and that part is filled in from the germline J gene. This chain uses TRBV18 with TRBJ1-3, with 9 nucleotides matching TRBD1. The CDR3 sequence is 18 residues long. Germline lookup yields CDR1 KGHSH and CDR2 LQKENI. The J segment lost 0 bases and the V segment lost 3 bases, leaving 9 bases of the junction unmatched. CDR3 loop: CASSPSPGQGLSGNTIYF. CDR3 bases read: TGTGCCAGCTCACCCAGTCCGGGACAGGGCCTCTCTGGAAACACC.

As to this clone: The CDR3 end falls 3 residues outside the read, so it is completed with the germline J gene. The V and J genes are TRBV2 and TRBJ2-1; 9 bases are shared with TRBD2. Germline V gene sequence: CDR1 SNHLY, CDR2 FYNNEI. V was pared by 3 bases and J by 6 bases, with 6 bases of the junction left unmatched. The CDR3 totals 15 residues. The CDR3 spells CASSEVGGGANEQFF. The part of the CDR3 DNA that was read is TGTGCCAGCAGTGAGGTGGGCGGGGGGGCCAATGAG.

This clone was recorded a few times. The CDR3 goes on 3 residues after the read ends, and that part is filled in from the germline J gene. This sequence joins TRBV7-2 and TRBJ2-7, with 10 bases matching TRBD2. Germline V CDR1 and CDR2: SGHTA, FQGNSA. CDR3 size: 14 residues. The V gene end was trimmed by 6 bases and the J gene end by 4 bases; junction bases not matched to a gene: 6. The DNA read from the CDR3 is TGTGCCAGCAGTCTTAGCGGGGGGCCGTACGAG. Translating gives CASSLSGGPYE. The entire CDR3 reads CASSLSGGPYEQYF. Full variable domain (rest looked up from reference TRBV7-2 and TRBJ2-7): GAGVSQSPSNKVTEKGKDVELRCDPISGHTALYWYRQSLGQGLEFLIYFQGNSAPDKSGLPSDRFSAERTGGSVSTLTIQRTQQEDSAVYLCASSLSGGPYEQYFGPGTRLTVT.

This clone was counted only a few times. With the read ending 3 residues before the CDR3 end, the germline J gene is used to fill in that end. The gene calls are TRBV29-1 and TRBJ2-3; TRBD2 is a possible D gene (5 bases). Germline V gene lookup returns CDR1 SQVTM and CDR2 ANQGSEA. The CDR3 loop spans 12 amino acids. The CDR3 sequence is CSGLMYPGTQYF. The CDR3 bases that were read are TGCAGCGGCTTGATGTACCCGGGGACG.

With regard to this clone: This sequence may be a read error, since a much larger clone differs from it by one base. The covered CDR3 bases are TGTGCCAGCAGCTGGGGGACTAGCGGGGGCTACAATGAG. This sequence encodes CASSWGTSGGYNE. From start to end, the CDR3 is CASSWGTSGGYNEQFF. This sequence joins TRBV7-3 and TRBJ2-1, with TRBD2 matching over 14 bases. The DNA ends 3 residues before the CDR3 does, and the rest of the CDR3 is filled in from the germline J gene. CDR3 length: 16 residues. CDR1 and CDR2 (germline): SGHTA, FQGTGA. The trim removed 4 bases at V and 3 bases at J, leaving 2 bases unmatched.

This clone has at least ten counts. Read data end 3 residues before the CDR3 end; the end is taken from the germline J gene. The rearrangement uses TRBV20-1 and TRBJ2-7; D is perhaps TRBD1 (5 bases). CDR3 length: 13 amino acids. Germline V lookup: CDR1 DFQATT, CDR2 SNEGSKA (reference sequence). The V end was cut by 0 bases, the J end by 1 base, with 7 bases between. CDR3 DNA, as far as it was read: TGCAGTGCTAGAGAAGGGGTTTCCTACGAG. It translates to CSAREGVSYE. The entire CDR3 is CSAREGVSYEQYF.

This clone was detected only a few times. The read ends 3 residues before the CDR3 terminus; that terminus is restored from the germline J gene. V and J are TRBV5-1 and TRBJ2-3, with 9 bases matching TRBD2. Germline CDR1 SGHRS, CDR2 YFSETQ. This CDR3 comprises 13 residues. The V segment lost 7 bases and the J segment 2 bases; nucleotides outside the gene matches: 2. The covered CDR3 bases are TGCGCCAGCGGGACTAGCCCCACAGATACG. Its translation is CASGTSPTDT. In full, the CDR3 reads CASGTSPTDTQYF.

There are a few counts of this clone. The CDR3 end is not reached by the read, which stops 3 residues before it; the germline J gene fills it in. The chain combines TRBV6-2 or TRBV6-3 with TRBJ1-1; weak D call: TRBD1 (6 bases). V lost 5 bases and J 6 bases, leaving 22 bases between the germline ends. The CDR3 extends over 16 amino acids. CDR1 MNHEY and CDR2 SVGEGT come from the germline V gene. CDR3 sequence: CASSPSGQGIESEAFF. The part of the CDR3 DNA that was read is TGTGCCAGCAGTCCTTCGGGGCAGGGGATCGAGTCTGAA.

This clone appeared a few times. The DNA ends 3 residues before the CDR3 does, and the rest of the CDR3 is filled in from the germline J gene. The chain links TRBV6-2 or TRBV6-3 to TRBJ2-5; D not resolved. Trimming cost V 2 bases and J 4 bases, with 11 bases left between them. The CDR3 contains 14 residues. CDR1 and CDR2 from the germline V gene are MNHEY and SVGEGT. This CDR3 is CASSYPCCGETQYF. The covered CDR3 bases are TGTGCCAGCAGTTACCCTTGCTGCGGAGAGACC.

Note on this clone: The CDR3 end falls 3 residues outside the read, so it is completed with the germline J gene. The chain links TRBV7-8 to TRBJ2-2; D is uncertain. This CDR3 comprises 15 residues. In germline, CDR1 is SGHVS, CDR2 FQNEAQ. V was clipped by 5 bases and J by 1 base, with 11 bases between them. CDR3 sequence reads: CASSLRQLNTGELFF. Incomplete CDR3 DNA: TGTGCCAGCAGCCTACGACAACTGAACACCGGGGAG.

This clone has a handful of counts. With the read ending 3 residues before the CDR3 end, the germline J gene is used to fill in that end. The chain carries TRBV30 and TRBJ1-6, with D tentatively TRBD1 (5 bases). Germline CDR1 is GTSNPN and CDR2 is SVGIG (reference sequence). The CDR3 is 12 amino acids. The CDR3 spells CAWSVPGIPLHF. Partial CDR3 DNA: TGTGCCTGGAGTGTACCAGGGATTCCC.

This clone came up a few times. The CDR3 extends 3 residues past the end of the read, so its final part is completed from the germline J gene. The chain uses TRBV6-2 or TRBV6-3 and TRBJ2-3, with 10 bases identical to TRBD2. Per germline, CDR1 MNHEY and CDR2 SVGEGT. The ends lost 0 bases at V and 3 bases at J; junction bases unmatched: 3. The CDR3 is 16 amino acids. The CDR3: CASSYSRGLATDTQYF. The part of the CDR3 DNA that was read is TGTGCCAGCAGTTACTCCCGGGGACTAGCGACAGATACG.

This clone has just a few counts. The sequence runs out 3 residues before the end of the CDR3; the remainder is reconstructed from the germline J gene. The rearrangement joins TRBV7-9 to TRBJ1-3; 7 bases match TRBD1. Germline V gene data show CDR1 as SEHNR and CDR2 as FQNEAQ (reference sequence). V dropped 5 bases and J dropped 2; count of bases not matched to a gene: 6. There are 15 residues in the CDR3. The CDR3 region is CASSQTGFPGNTIYF. The CDR3 bases that were read are TGTGCCAGCAGCCAGACAGGGTTCCCTGGAAACACC.

In its sample, this clone was seen a few times. The read falls 3 residues short of the CDR3 end, and the missing part is taken from the germline J gene. The gene calls are TRBV7-9 and TRBJ2-3; D might be TRBD2 (6 bases). CDR3 size: 14 residues. CDR1 is SEHNR and CDR2 is FQNEAQ in the germline V gene (reference sequence). The germline V and J ends were trimmed by 2 bases and 3 bases, with 9 bases remaining between them. The CDR3 DNA, read in part, is TGTGCCAGCAGCTTAAACGGGGGAACAGATACG. Translated: CASSLNGGTDT. The entire CDR3 reads CASSLNGGTDTQYF. Full variable domain (rest looked up from reference TRBV7-9 and TRBJ2-3): DTGVSQNPRHKITKRGQNVTFRCDPISEHNRLYWYRQTLGQGPEFLTYFQNEAQLEKSRLLSDRFSAERPKGSFSTLEIQRTEQGDSAMYLCASSLNGGTDTQYFGPGTRLTVL.